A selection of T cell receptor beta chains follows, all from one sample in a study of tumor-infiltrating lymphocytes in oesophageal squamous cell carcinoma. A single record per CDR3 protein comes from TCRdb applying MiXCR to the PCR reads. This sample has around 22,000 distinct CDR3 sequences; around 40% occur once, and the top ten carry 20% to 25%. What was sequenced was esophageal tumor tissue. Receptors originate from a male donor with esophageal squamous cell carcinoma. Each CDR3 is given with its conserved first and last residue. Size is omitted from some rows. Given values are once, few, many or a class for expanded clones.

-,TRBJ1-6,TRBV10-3,CAISERSYEQHF
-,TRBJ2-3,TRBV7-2,CASIVRRGGPDTQYF
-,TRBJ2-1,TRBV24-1,CATSDLGFTSVNEQFF
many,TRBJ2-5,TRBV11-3,CASSLAGGETQYF
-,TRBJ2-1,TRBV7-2,CASSSDLFSYNEQFF
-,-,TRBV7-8,CASITVTAGGGETQYF
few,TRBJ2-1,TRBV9,CASSSQGQDNEQFF
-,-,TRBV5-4,CASSLSQGVEQYF
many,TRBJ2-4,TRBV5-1,CASSLDDPRVQYF
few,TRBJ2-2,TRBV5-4,CASSLPRLAGGLGTGELFF
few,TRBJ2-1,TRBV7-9,CASSSAGNYNEQFF
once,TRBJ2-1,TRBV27,CASRGGVSYEQFF
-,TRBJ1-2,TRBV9,CASSLDAYGYTF
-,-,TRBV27,CASSLGGGTGRANVLTF
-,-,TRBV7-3,CASSLSRDYNEQFF
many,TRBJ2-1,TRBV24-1,CATSDPKTSVVHEQFF
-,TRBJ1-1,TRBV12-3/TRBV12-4,CASSLGPTNTEAFF
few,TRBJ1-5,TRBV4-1,CASSQDLGGPQHF
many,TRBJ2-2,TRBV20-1,CSAFYRDRGTGELFF
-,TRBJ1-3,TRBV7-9,CASRTTGTTGNTIYF
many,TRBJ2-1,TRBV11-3,CASSFQGDNEQFF
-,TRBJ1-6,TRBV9,CASSELQGFSYNSPLHF
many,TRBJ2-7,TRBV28,CASTDSSSYEQYF
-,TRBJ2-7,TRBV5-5,CASSVEDRSSYEQYF
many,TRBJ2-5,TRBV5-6,CASSQTGVGETQYF
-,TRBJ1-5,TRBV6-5,CASSEVGDNQPQHF
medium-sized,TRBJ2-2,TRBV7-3,CASSLMDYTGELFF
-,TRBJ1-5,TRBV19,CASSIEAGYSNQPQHF
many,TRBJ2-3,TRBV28,CASNTAGTSQTDTQYF
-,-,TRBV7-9,CASSLSPQNEQYF
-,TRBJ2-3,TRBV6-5,CASSSDGTDTQYF
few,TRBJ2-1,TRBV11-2,CASSLELANEQFF
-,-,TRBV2,CASSDSLAGGNEQFF
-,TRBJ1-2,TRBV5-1,CASSFQGEGYTF
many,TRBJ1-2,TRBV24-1,CATSDLVEGYTF
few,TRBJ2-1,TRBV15,CATSRDYNEQFF
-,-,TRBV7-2,CASSPLPYEQYF
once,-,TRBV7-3,CASSLGSVYTQYF
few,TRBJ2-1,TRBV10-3,CAISESVGAGGGEQFF
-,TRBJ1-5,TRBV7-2,CASSLQGGQPQHF
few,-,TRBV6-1,CASSGGRGYGYTF
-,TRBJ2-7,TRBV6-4,CASSGAWTSGRDEQYF
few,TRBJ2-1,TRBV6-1,CASSEIQSSYEQFF
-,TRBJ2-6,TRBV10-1,CASSENCDKVRWLHLRF
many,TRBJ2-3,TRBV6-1,CASSPSTDTQYF
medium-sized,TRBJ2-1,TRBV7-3,CASSLSGDISYNEQFF
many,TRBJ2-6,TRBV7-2,CASSFPVGGAGRWLHLRF
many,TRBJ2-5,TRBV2,CASSEGQINSPLHF
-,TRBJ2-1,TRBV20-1,CSARDTAGGSYNEQFF
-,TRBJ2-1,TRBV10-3,CAISESPTGGGGDRYAVF
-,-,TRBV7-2,CASSFHGTDAEQYF
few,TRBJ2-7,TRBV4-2,CASSQDRTSYEQYF
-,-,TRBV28,CASSLAQVGYGYTF